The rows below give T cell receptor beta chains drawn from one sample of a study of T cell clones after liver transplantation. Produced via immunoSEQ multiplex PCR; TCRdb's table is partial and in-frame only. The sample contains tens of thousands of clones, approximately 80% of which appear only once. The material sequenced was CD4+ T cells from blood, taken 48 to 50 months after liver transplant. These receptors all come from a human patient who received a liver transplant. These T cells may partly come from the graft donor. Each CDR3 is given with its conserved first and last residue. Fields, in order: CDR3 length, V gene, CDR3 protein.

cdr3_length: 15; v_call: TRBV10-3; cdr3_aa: CAISESDGGLQPQHF
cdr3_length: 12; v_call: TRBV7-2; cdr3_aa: CASSLRDSPLHF
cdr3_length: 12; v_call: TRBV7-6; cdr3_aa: CASSFLGDTQYF
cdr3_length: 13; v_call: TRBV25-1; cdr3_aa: CASVVQGNTEAFF
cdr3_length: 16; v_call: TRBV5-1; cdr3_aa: CASSPTSGGASNEQFF
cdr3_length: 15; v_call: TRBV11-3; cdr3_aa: CASSVGTAAPDTQYF
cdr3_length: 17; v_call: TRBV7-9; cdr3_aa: CASSRPPDRGLLYGYTF
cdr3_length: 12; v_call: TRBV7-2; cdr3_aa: CASSLGGREQYF
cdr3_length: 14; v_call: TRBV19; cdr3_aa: CASSARREGEKLFF
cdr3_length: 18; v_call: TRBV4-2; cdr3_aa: CASSQDQVLAIRSYEQYF
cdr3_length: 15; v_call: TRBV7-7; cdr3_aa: CASSLGAGGGDEQFF
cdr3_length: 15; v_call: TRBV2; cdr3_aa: CASSGEQGMNTEAFF
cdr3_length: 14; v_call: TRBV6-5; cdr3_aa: CASSSLGQGIGYTF
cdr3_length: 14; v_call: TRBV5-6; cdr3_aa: CASSIPPQWATQYF
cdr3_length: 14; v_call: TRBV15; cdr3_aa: CATSRDGGDYGYTF
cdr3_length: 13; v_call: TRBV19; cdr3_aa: CASRDPNEETQYF
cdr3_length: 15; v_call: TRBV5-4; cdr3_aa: CASSLGDDRPDTQYF
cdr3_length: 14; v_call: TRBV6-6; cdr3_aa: CASSDKGGFREQFF
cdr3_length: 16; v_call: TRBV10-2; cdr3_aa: CASSPPGEPLLYEQYF
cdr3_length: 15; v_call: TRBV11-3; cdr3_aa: CASSLGAGAHYEQYF
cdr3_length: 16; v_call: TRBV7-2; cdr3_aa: CASSRTSGGGYNEQFF
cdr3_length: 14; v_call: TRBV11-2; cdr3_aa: CASSGLAGDHEQYF
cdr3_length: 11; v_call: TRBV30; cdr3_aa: CAWRGSYEQYF
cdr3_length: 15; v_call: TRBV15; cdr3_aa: CATSRDPQRNSPLHF
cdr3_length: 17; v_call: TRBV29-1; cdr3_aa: CSASLPLQSNSGNTIYF
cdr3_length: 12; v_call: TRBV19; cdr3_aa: CASSIVWNEQFF
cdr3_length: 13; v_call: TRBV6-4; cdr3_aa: CASSVSQSTEAFF
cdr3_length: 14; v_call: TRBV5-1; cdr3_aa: CASSLMGTDEKLFF
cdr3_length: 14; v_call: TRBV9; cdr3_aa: CASSDRGNTGELFF
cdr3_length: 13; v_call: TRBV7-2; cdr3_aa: CASSLARGEEQFF
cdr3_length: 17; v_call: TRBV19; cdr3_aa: CASSILSGTGDNSPLHF
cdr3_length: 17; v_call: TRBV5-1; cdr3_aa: CASSLAVLTARPDTQYF
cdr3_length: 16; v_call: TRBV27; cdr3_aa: CASSLRGLEYYNEQFF
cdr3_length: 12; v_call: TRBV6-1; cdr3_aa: CASSEAGPTQYF
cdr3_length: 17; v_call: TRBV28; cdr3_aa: CASRSLGGSERYYEQYF
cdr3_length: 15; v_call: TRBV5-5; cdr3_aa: CASSLSGGTNQPQHF
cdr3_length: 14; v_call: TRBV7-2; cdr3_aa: CASSLAQGENGYTF
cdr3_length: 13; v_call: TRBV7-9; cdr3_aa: CASSDIPTYEQYF
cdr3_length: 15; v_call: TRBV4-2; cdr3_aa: CASSLGAGDTDTQYF
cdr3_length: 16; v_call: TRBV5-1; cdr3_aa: CASSLAGGGGTDTQYF
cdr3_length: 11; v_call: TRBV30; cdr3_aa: CAWETQETQYF
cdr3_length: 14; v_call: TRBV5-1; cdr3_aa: CASSVIQENTEAFF
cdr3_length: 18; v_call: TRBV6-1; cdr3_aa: CASSEAALWGAFGDTQYF
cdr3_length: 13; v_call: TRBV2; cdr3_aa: CASSVQGPTEAFF
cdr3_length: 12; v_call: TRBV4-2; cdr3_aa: CASSQEGHGYTF
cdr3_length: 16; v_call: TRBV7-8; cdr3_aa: CASSPRTRSSYNEQFF
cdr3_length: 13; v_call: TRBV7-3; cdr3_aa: CASSPNPGTEAFF
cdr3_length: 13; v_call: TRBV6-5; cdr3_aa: CASSYGRGRGAFF
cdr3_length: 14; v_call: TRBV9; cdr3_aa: CASSPGTVYNEQFF
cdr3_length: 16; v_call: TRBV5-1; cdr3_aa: CASSLASGTGTDTQYF
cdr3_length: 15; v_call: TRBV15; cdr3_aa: CATSRGTGSTYEQYF
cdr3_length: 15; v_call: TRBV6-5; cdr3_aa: CASSIDREDRQGYTF
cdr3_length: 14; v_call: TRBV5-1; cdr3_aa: CASSLGQMYEEQYF
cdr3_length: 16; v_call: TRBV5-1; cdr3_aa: CASSLGSGQGGEKLFF
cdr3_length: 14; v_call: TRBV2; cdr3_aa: CASSVGQGEETQYF
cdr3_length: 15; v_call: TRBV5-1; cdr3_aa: CASSLGPRGDNEQFF
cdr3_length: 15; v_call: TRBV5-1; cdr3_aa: CASSTRTGGNTEAFF
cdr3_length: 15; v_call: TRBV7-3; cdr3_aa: CASSFRGQGTDTQYF